This T cell receptor (beta chain) was recovered during a study of T-cell memory formation after mild COVID-19. The TCR alpha and TCR beta cDNA libraries, bearing sample barcodes and UMIs, were generated by 5'RACE using constant-segment primers. TCRdb re-derived calls from the 5' RACE reads in MiXCR, one entry per CDR3 protein. The data contain hundreds of thousands of distinct CDR3 sequences, around 20% of them singletons. The germline V and J ends were trimmed by 1 base and 7 bases, with 14 bases remaining between them. The CDR3 has 15 amino acids. In germline, CDR1 is SGHTA, CDR2 FQGNSA. This receptor was taken from an adult woman who had mild COVID-19 (a few samples of this study predate the infection). Cell type and time point are not known. This chain uses TRBV7-2 with TRBJ2-1; tentative D call: TRBD2 (6 bases). Input material: PBMCs or a T cell subset sorted from them (not recorded which). CDR3 sequence (DNA): TGTGCCAGCAGCTTAGACGGGACTGCCGGGAATGAGCAGTTCTTC. It encodes CASSLDGTAGNEQFF.